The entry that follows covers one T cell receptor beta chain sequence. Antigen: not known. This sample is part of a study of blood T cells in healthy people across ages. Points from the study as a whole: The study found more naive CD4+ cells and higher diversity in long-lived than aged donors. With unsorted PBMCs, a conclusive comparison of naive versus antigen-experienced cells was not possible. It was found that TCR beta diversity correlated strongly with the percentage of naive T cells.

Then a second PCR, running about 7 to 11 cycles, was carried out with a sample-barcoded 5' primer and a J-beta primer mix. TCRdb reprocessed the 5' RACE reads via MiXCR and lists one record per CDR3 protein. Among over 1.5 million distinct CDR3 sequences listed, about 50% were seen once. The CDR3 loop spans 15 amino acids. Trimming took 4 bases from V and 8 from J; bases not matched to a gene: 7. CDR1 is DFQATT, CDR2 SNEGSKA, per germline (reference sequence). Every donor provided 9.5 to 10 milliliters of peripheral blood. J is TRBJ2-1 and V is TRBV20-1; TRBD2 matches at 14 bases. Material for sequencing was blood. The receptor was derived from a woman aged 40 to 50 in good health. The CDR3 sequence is CSATETSGGADEQFF. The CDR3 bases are TGCAGTGCTACGGAGACTAGCGGGGGGGCGGATGAGCAGTTCTTC.